The 18 T cell receptor beta chains below come from one sample, sequenced in a study of early T cells in non-severe SARS-CoV-2 infection. TCRdb redid the calling of the 5' RACE reads with MiXCR, one entry per CDR3 protein. The sample includes 80,000 to 100,000 distinct CDR3 sequences, about 12% of them seen just once. The sequenced material came from whole blood. These receptor sequences come from an adult who was a healthcare worker with PCR-confirmed SARS-CoV-2 infection or an uninfected control (not recorded which).

The chain joins TRBV10-3 to TRBJ2-7; TRBD2 agrees at 11 bases. The germline CDR1 and CDR2 sequences are ENHRY and SYGVKD. The CDR3 totals 15 residues. V lost 5 bases and J lost 2; bases outside the gene matches: 5. The CDR3 DNA reads as TGTGCCATCAGTAAAGAGGGACTAGCGGCCTACGAGCAGTACTTC. Protein: CAISKEGLAAYEQYF.

V usage is TRBV29-1 and J usage is TRBJ2-5, with no clear D. Germline V lookup: CDR1 SQVTM, CDR2 ANQGSEA. This CDR3 has 13 residues. Trimming cost V 6 bases and J 2 bases, with 13 bases left between them. Written as DNA, the CDR3 is TGCAGCGTGGCCATCAATGTACAAGAGACCCAGTACTTC. Translation: CSVAINVQETQYF.

The table lists this clonotype with a few counts. The chain is built from TRBV4-2 and TRBJ1-1, with D unresolved. The ends were cut back, 4 bases at V and 4 bases at J, with 13 bases in the middle. The CDR3 has 14 residues. The germline V gene encodes CDR1 LGHNA and CDR2 YNFKEQ. The CDR3 reads CASSRTLWGTEAFF. In DNA, the CDR3 is TGTGCCAGCAGCCGGACGCTGTGGGGCACTGAAGCTTTCTTT.

The chain couples TRBV29-1 to TRBJ2-1, with 7 bases matching TRBD2. The germline V gene encodes CDR1 SQVTM and CDR2 ANQGSEA. J was trimmed by 0 bases and V by 3 bases; bases with no gene match: 2. CDR3 length equals 14 residues. The CDR3 bases are TGCAGCGTTGACGGCGGGAGCTCCTACAATGAGCAGTTCTTC. Encoded protein: CSVDGGSSYNEQFF.

This clonotype has only a few counts. The chain has TRBV20-1 and TRBJ2-1, with TRBD2 matching 7 bases. CDR1 and CDR2 from the germline V gene are DFQATT and SNEGSKA (reference sequence). The CDR3 consists of 13 residues. With V trimmed by 3 bases and J by 3 bases, 2 bases remained unmatched. CDR3 bases: TGCAGTGCTAGCGCGGGAGACTACAATGAGCAGTTCTTC. Its translation is CSASAGDYNEQFF.

In its sample, this clonotype was seen a few times. This chain joins TRBV9 and TRBJ2-1; TRBD1 matches 10 bases. The CDR3 is 13 amino acids. CDR1 is SGDLS, CDR2 YYNGEE, per germline. After removal of 4 bases from V and 11 bases from J, the junction contained 6 bases not matched to a gene. CDR3 amino acids: CASSIGTGVKQFF. In DNA form, the CDR3 reads TGTGCCAGCAGCATTGGGACAGGGGTTAAGCAGTTCTTC.

This clonotype came up many times. V gene TRBV24-1 combines with J gene TRBJ2-3; either TRBD1 or TRBD2 may fit D (5 bases each). This CDR3 comprises 16 residues. V was clipped by 3 bases and J by 2 bases, with 14 bases between them. The germline V gene has CDR1 KGHDR and CDR2 SFDVKD. The DNA for the CDR3 is TGTGCCACCAGTGATCCCACGGGACCTGACACAGATACGCAGTATTTT. It is translated as CATSDPTGPDTDTQYF.

The chain is built from TRBV6-6 and TRBJ2-2, with D perhaps matching TRBD1 (7 bases). CDR3 length: 15 residues. Trimming shortened V by 2 bases and J by 6 bases, and 13 bases separated the two germline ends. Germline V gene data show CDR1 as MNHNY and CDR2 as SVGAGI (reference sequence). The CDR3 here is CASSYGVRGAGELFF. CDR3 nucleotide sequence: TGTGCCAGCAGTTACGGCGTCAGGGGGGCCGGGGAGCTGTTTTTT.

The chain has TRBV7-9 and TRBJ2-1; D remains ambiguous. The V end lost 2 bases, the J end lost 0 bases, and 17 bases lay between the germline ends. Germline CDR1 and CDR2: SEHNR and FQNEAQ (reference sequence). This CDR3 comprises 18 residues. CDR3 sequence reads: CASSLRLTTDPSYNEQFF. The DNA of the CDR3 is TGTGCCAGCAGCTTAAGGCTCACGACGGATCCCTCCTACAATGAGCAGTTCTTC.

This clonotype was seen at least ten times. The rearrangement joins TRBV6-1 to TRBJ1-5; D unresolved. From germline, CDR1 is MNHNS and CDR2 SASEGT. V shed 2 bases and J shed 5 bases, with 10 bases lying between them. The CDR3 covers 14 residues. Written as DNA, the CDR3 is TGTGCCAGCAGTGAAATCGGGAGATATCAGCCCCAGCATTTT. It codes for CASSEIGRYQPQHF.

The chain links TRBV7-2 to TRBJ2-1, with D tentatively TRBD1 (7 bases). Germline values: CDR1 SGHTA, CDR2 FQGNSA. This CDR3 comprises 14 residues. Trimming left V 3 bases short and J 8 bases short, with 14 bases between. The CDR3 protein is CASSLGGQFDEQFF. For the CDR3, the DNA is TGTGCCAGCAGCTTGGGGGGACAGTTCGATGAGCAGTTCTTC.

This rearrangement joins TRBV29-1 to TRBJ1-1; the match to TRBD1 covers 8 bases. V trimming: 6 bases; J trimming: 3 bases; junction bases outside the gene matches: 3. The germline CDR1 and CDR2 sequences are SQVTM and ANQGSEA. This CDR3 has 12 residues. The CDR3 loop reads CSVVQGDTEAFF. The CDR3 DNA reads as TGCAGCGTAGTACAGGGGGACACTGAAGCTTTCTTT.

This clonotype was seen many times. This rearrangement joins TRBV6-2 or TRBV6-3 to TRBJ2-7; the D is unclear. Germline V gives CDR1 MNHEY, CDR2 SVGEGT. Trimming removed 2 bases at V and 2 bases at J, with 13 bases between. CDR3 length equals 15 residues. The chain's CDR3 is CASSYDVRNPYEQYF. The CDR3 DNA follows: TGTGCCAGCAGTTACGACGTAAGAAACCCCTACGAGCAGTACTTC.

The chain recombines TRBV7-2 with TRBJ2-1; D unclear. Trimming left V 1 base short and J 4 bases short, with 5 bases between. CDR1 is SGHTA and CDR2 is FQGNSA in the germline V gene. This CDR3 has 13 residues. The CDR3 here is CASSLEIYNEQFF. In DNA form, the CDR3 reads TGTGCCAGCAGCTTAGAGATTTACAATGAGCAGTTCTTC.

This clonotype was counted only a few times. The rearrangement uses TRBV27 and TRBJ2-2, with TRBD2 identical over 7 bases. After removal of 10 bases from V and 1 base from J, the junction contained 6 bases not matched to a gene. The CDR3 runs 14 residues. From germline, CDR1 is MNHEY and CDR2 SMNVEV (reference sequence). The CDR3 nucleotides are TGTGCCACCCGGCGGGGGAGGAACACCGGGGAGCTGTTTTTT. As protein: CATRRGRNTGELFF.

This clonotype was seen a few times. The chain links TRBV5-1 to TRBJ1-1; TRBD1 aligns across 9 bases. The CDR3 length is 18 residues. Losses at the gene ends were 4 bases for V and 0 bases for J; bases not matched to a gene: 13. Per germline, CDR1 SGHRS and CDR2 YFSETQ. This chain's CDR3 is CASSRDRDRVTMNTEAFF. CDR3 DNA: TGCGCCAGCAGCCGAGACCGGGACAGGGTGACCATGAACACTGAAGCTTTCTTT.

As for this clonotype: It may be a read error: a sequence one base away is much more abundant. The chain has TRBV2 and TRBJ1-5; D is undetermined. V lost 3 bases and J lost 6, with 18 bases in between. The V gene's germline CDR1 is SNHLY and CDR2 FYNNEI. The CDR3 runs to 16 residues. CDR3 bases: TGTGCCAGCAGTGACCTGACATGGGTGAGAAGTCAGCCCCAGCATTTT. Its protein product is CASSDLTWVRSQPQHF.

The chain employs TRBV5-1 and TRBJ1-2; perhaps TRBD1 as D (5 bases). The CDR3 spans 14 residues. Trimming removed 2 bases from V and 5 bases from J, with 13 bases in between. CDR1 and CDR2 (germline): SGHRS, YFSETQ. The CDR3 protein is CASSFATQGYGYTF. The DNA for the CDR3 is TGCGCCAGCAGCTTCGCCACCCAGGGATATGGCTACACCTTC.